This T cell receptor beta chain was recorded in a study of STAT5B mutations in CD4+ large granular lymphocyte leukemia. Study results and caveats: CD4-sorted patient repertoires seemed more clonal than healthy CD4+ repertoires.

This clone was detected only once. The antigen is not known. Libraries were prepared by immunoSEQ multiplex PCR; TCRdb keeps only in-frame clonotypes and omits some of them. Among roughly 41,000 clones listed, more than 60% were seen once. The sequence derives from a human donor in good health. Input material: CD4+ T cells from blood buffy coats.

The CDR3 DNA sequence: TGTGCCAGCAGTTTATATGGAAAGGGGCTGAACACTGAAGCTTTCTTT. Protein sequence: CASSLYGKGLNTEAFF. This sequence joins TRBV28 and TRBJ1-1; weak D call: TRBD1 (5 bases). This CDR3 has 16 residues. Between the trimmed V and J ends, which lost 1 base and 0 bases, there was a span of 12 bases. Germline V lookup: CDR1 MDHEN, CDR2 SYDVKM.